This TCR beta chain was found in a study of PD-1 blockade in classical Hodgkin lymphoma. As for the study in general: Nivolumab was given intravenously to patients at 3 mg/kg every 2 weeks. The study, taken as a whole, reports: A significant rise in TCR diversity was seen by C4D1 for CD4+ cells but not for CD8+ cells.

As regards this clone: The antigen is not known.

Produced via immunoSEQ multiplex PCR; TCRdb's table is partial and in-frame only. The sample lists about 13,000 clones, roughly 78% occurring once. There was relapse after autologous stem cell transplantation in every patient, and there was variation in brentuximab vedotin exposure. Responses achieved at best were complete response, partial response or progressive disease. CDR3 length equals 15 residues. Germline V lookup: CDR1 MNHNY, CDR2 SVGAGI (reference sequence). The V end was cut by 0 bases, the J end by 7 bases, with 10 bases between. Specimen: peripheral blood mononuclear cells (PBMCs), collected at baseline. The sequence was obtained from a human donor with classical Hodgkin lymphoma. The J gene is TRBJ1-6, the V gene TRBV6-6; TRBD1 is a possible D gene (5 bases). CDR3 protein: CASSYSRGTNSPLHF. The DNA for the CDR3 is TGTGCCAGCAGTTACTCGAGAGGGACCAATTCACCCCTCCACTTT.